Given below is one T cell receptor beta chain in context. Looked up from germline, CDR1 is LGHDT and CDR2 is YNNKEL (reference sequence). The J segment lost 0 bases and the V segment lost 4 bases, leaving 5 bases of the junction unmatched. The length of the CDR3 is 15 residues. This specimen comes from a study of blood T cell repertoires in COVID-19. Study at large: The United States, Italy and Spain supplied acute and convalescent COVID-19 samples.

Produced via immunoSEQ multiplex PCR; TCRdb's table is partial and in-frame only. Here the sample spans around 240,000 clones, roughly 88% being singletons. Sample: PBMCs or T cells enriched from blood (not recorded which). The chain is built from TRBV3-1 (or the pseudogene TRBV3-2) and TRBJ1-1; TRBD1 aligns across 7 bases. This sequence was found in a woman aged 45 to 65 who had recovered from COVID-19. CDR3 nucleotide sequence: TGTGCCAGCAGCCTAAGCGACAGGGTGAACACTGAAGCTTTCTTT. Residues: CASSLSDRVNTEAFF.